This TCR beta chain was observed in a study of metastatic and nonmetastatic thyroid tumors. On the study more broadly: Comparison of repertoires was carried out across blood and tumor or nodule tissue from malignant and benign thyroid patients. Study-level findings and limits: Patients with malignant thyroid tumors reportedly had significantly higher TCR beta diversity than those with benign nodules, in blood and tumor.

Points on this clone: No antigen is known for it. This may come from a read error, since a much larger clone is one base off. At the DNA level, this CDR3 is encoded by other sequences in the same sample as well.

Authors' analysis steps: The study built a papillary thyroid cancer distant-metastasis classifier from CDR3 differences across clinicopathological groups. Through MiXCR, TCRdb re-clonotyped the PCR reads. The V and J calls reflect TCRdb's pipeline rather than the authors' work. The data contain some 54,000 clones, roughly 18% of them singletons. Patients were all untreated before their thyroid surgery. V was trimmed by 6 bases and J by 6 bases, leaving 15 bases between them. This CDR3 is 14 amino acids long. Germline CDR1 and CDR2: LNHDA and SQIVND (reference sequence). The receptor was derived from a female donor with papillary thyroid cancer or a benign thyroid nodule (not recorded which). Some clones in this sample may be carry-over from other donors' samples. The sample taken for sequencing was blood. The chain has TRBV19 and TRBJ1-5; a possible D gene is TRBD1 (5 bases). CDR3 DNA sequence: TGTGCCAGTAGGCAGGGTGCGCGGAGTCAGCCCCAGCATTTT. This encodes CASRQGARSQPQHF.